What follows are 22 T cell receptor beta chains derived from one specimen sequenced in a study of cytomegalovirus exposure and HLA in healthy donors. The PCR was carried out with 60 Vbeta primers and 13 Jbeta primers. The assay was immunoSEQ multiplex PCR, and TCRdb's table has in-frame clones only and misses some. The table lists about 120,000 clones, over 8.5% of them singletons. What was sequenced was PBMCs. The receptors shown here come from a woman aged 40 to 50 in good health and CMV-seropositive.

This clone turned up a few times. This chain links TRBV6-5 with TRBJ2-7; unclear D gene. CDR1 is MNHEY and CDR2 is SVGAGI in the germline V gene. This CDR3 is 13 amino acids long. With 6 bases removed from V and 2 bases from J, the gap between germline ends came to 11 bases. Written as DNA, the CDR3 is TGTGCCAGCAGCAGCGACGGCACCTACGAGCAGTACTTC. Amino acid sequence: CASSSDGTYEQYF.

This clone occurred a few times. This rearrangement joins TRBV18 to TRBJ1-1; D is unresolved. CDR1 is KGHSH and CDR2 is LQKENI in the germline V gene. Trimming took off 3 bases at V and 1 base at J, with 6 bases between the two ends. The CDR3 covers 13 residues. CDR3 coding DNA: TGTGCCAGCTCACCGAGGCAGAACACTGAAGCTTTCTTT. Its translation is CASSPRQNTEAFF. Full variable domain (remainder filled in from reference TRBV18 and TRBJ1-1): NAGVMQNPRHLVRRRGQEARLRCSPMKGHSHVYWYRQLPEEGLKFMVYLQKENIIDESGMPKERFSAEFPKEGPSILRIQQVVRGDSAAYFCASSPRQNTEAFFGQGTRLTVV.

This clone was seen a few times. The rearrangement joins TRBV6-1 to TRBJ1-1; D is undetermined. With 3 bases removed from V and 1 base from J, the gap between germline ends came to 15 bases. This CDR3 is 16 amino acids long. Germline assignment: CDR1 MNHNS and CDR2 SASEGT. CDR3 residues: CASSDNSAPGNTEAFF. CDR3 nucleotide sequence: TGTGCCAGCAGTGATAATAGCGCTCCCGGGAACACTGAAGCTTTCTTT.

This clone has more than one count but fewer than ten. The J gene is TRBJ1-1, the V gene TRBV30; D gene unclear. The CDR3 has 13 residues. Trimming shortened V by 5 bases and J by 1 base, and 11 bases separated the two germline ends. Germline CDR1 GTSNPN, CDR2 SVGIG (reference sequence). CDR3 sequence (DNA): TGTGCCTGGGCCTATCGGGAGAACACTGAAGCTTTCTTT. Amino acid sequence: CAWAYRENTEAFF.

This clone came up a few times. This rearrangement joins TRBV5-6 to TRBJ2-7; 12 nucleotides line up with TRBD1. This CDR3 is 14 amino acids long. V was pared by 4 bases and J by 5 bases, with 4 bases of the junction left unmatched. Per germline, CDR1 SGHDT and CDR2 YYEEEE. The CDR3 DNA follows: TGTGCCAGCAGCATCGGGACAGGGGGCGACGAGCAGTACTTC. It codes for CASSIGTGGDEQYF.

A few counts support this clone. The rearrangement links TRBV9 to TRBJ2-1; 10 nucleotides agree with TRBD2. CDR1 is SGDLS, CDR2 YYNGEE, per germline. After removal of 2 bases from V and 0 bases from J, the junction contained 2 bases not matched to a gene. The CDR3 sequence is 16 residues long. CDR3 coding DNA: TGTGCCAGCAGCGTGGAGCGGGGGGGCTCCTACAATGAGCAGTTCTTC. It codes for CASSVERGGSYNEQFF.

This clone was detected only a few times. This chain uses TRBV30 with TRBJ2-5; 7 positions match TRBD1. Germline CDR1 reads GTSNPN; CDR2 reads SVGIG (reference sequence). V lost 6 bases, J lost 2 bases, and 9 bases stayed unmatched. The CDR3 is made up of 14 amino acids. The CDR3 DNA sequence: TGTGCCTGCAACAGGGGAAGGGGGCAAGAGACCCAGTACTTC. Translation: CACNRGRGQETQYF.

This clone was counted between two and nine times. The rearrangement uses TRBV29-1 and TRBJ2-3; 12 bases align to TRBD1. The DNA end lines up better with TRBJ1-5; the J call may be wrong. The CDR3 loop spans 16 amino acids. Per germline, CDR1 SQVTM and CDR2 ANQGSEA. The CDR3 DNA sequence: TGCAGCGTCGTGAAAGGGGACAGGGGGCCGTCACATACGCAGCATTTT. It yields the protein CSVVKGDRGPSHTQHF.

The chain combines TRBV5-6 with TRBJ1-4; D gene unclear. The germline V and J ends were trimmed by 4 bases and 8 bases, with 15 bases remaining between them. Germline V gene data show CDR1 as SGHDT and CDR2 as YYEEEE. The CDR3 loop spans 14 amino acids. The CDR3 bases are TGTGCCAGCAGCCTTGGGCCCCGAGACGAAAAACTGTTTTTT. This codes for CASSLGPRDEKLFF.

This clone turned up a few times. This chain links TRBV25-1 with TRBJ2-2, with D perhaps matching TRBD2 (7 bases). Germline CDR1 is MGHDK and CDR2 is SYGVNS. The CDR3 consists of 14 residues. V was clipped by 10 bases and J by 5 bases, with 17 bases between them. CDR3 sequence reads: CATGGHVLTGELFF. The CDR3 region has the DNA TGTGCCACGGGGGGACATGTCCTTACCGGGGAGCTGTTTTTT.

This clone was picked up a small number of times. The chain has TRBV5-1 and TRBJ2-7; D perhaps matches TRBD2 (5 bases). Per germline, CDR1 SGHRS and CDR2 YFSETQ. CDR3 length: 14 residues. Trimming took 0 bases from V and 5 from J, leaving 12 bases between them. CDR3 nucleotide sequence: TGCGCCAGCAGCTTGGTGGGCAGCGGCGACGAGCAGTACTTC. Translated, it gives CASSLVGSGDEQYF.

The V call is TRBV19, the J call TRBJ2-1; D possibly corresponds to TRBD2 (6 bases). This CDR3 has 16 residues. Looked up from germline, CDR1 is LNHDA and CDR2 is SQIVND (reference sequence). Between the trimmed V and J ends, which lost 3 bases and 0 bases, there was a span of 12 bases. Here the CDR3 reads CASSILAGSSYNEQFF. The CDR3 DNA reads as TGTGCCAGTAGTATCCTGGCGGGGTCCTCCTACAATGAGCAGTTCTTC.

V and J are TRBV7-8 and TRBJ1-3; D remains ambiguous. The V end was cut by 5 bases, the J end by 3 bases, with 14 bases between. There are 15 residues in the CDR3. Germline assignment: CDR1 SGHVS and CDR2 FQNEAQ. The CDR3 sequence: CASSSTRADGNTIYF. CDR3 in DNA: TGTGCCAGCAGCAGCACGCGGGCCGATGGAAACACCATATATTTT. The full variable domain, rest sourced from reference TRBV7-8 and TRBJ1-3, is GAGVSQSPRYKVAKRGQDVALRCDPISGHVSLFWYQQALGQGPEFLTYFQNEAQLDKSGLPSDRFFAERPEGSVSTLKIQRTQQEDSAVYLCASSSTRADGNTIYFGEGSWLTVV.

This clone has only a few counts. This chain connects TRBV5-1 to TRBJ2-1, with 7 bases fitting TRBD1. The junction had 6 bases not matched to a gene; V was cut back by 4 bases and J by 5 bases. The V gene's germline CDR1 is SGHRS and CDR2 YFSETQ. This CDR3 spans 14 amino acids. CDR3 coding DNA: TGCGCCAGCAGCCCCCGACAGGGACACAATGAGCAGTTCTTC. It specifies CASSPRQGHNEQFF.

This clone occurred a few times. A read error is likely, as this CDR3 ends without the conserved phenylalanine or tryptophan. The chain is built from TRBV4-2 and TRBJ1-1, with 8 bases identical to TRBD1. CDR3 length: 15 residues. The trim removed 4 bases at V and 5 bases at J, leaving 9 bases unmatched. In germline, CDR1 is LGHNA, CDR2 YNFKEQ. CDR3 DNA sequence: TGTGCCAGCAGCCCGCCAGGGGGCAGAAGAACTGAAGCTTTCTTG. Its protein product is CASSPPGGRRTEAFL.

The chain has TRBV2 and TRBJ1-1, with TRBD1 as a possible D gene (6 bases). The CDR3 has 11 residues. Germline lookup yields CDR1 SNHLY and CDR2 FYNNEI. The germline V and J ends were trimmed by 6 bases and 7 bases, with 9 bases remaining between them. Here the CDR3 reads CASRRTVEAFF. In nucleotides, the CDR3 is TGTGCCAGCAGACGGACAGTTGAAGCTTTCTTT.

This clone was picked up a small number of times. V gene TRBV7-9 combines with J gene TRBJ2-7, with 10 bases identical to TRBD1. Trimming removed 6 bases from V and 2 bases from J; junction bases left unmatched: 4. The CDR3 runs 14 residues. Germline V gene sequence: CDR1 SEHNR, CDR2 FQNEAQ (reference sequence). The CDR3 region has the DNA TGTGCCAGCAGTCACGGGACAGGGGCCTACGAGCAGTACTTC. This translates into CASSHGTGAYEQYF.

Only a few counts were recorded for this clone. The chain combines TRBV29-1 with TRBJ1-1, with a tentative D call TRBD1 (6 bases). From germline, CDR1 is SQVTM and CDR2 ANQGSEA. V lost 7 bases and J lost 0, with 6 bases in between. The CDR3 is 11 amino acids. The CDR3 region has the DNA TGCAGCGGGACAGTGAACACTGAAGCTTTCTTT. This gives the protein CSGTVNTEAFF.

The rearrangement links TRBV6-5 to TRBJ1-5, with D possibly matching TRBD1 (6 bases). The CDR3 spans 14 residues. The germline V gene encodes CDR1 MNHEY and CDR2 SVGAGI. V was shortened by 8 bases and J by 3 bases, with 14 bases between the two germline ends. The CDR3 reads CASGWGPNNQPQHF. The DNA of the CDR3 is TGTGCCAGCGGGTGGGGGCCCAACAATCAGCCCCAGCATTTT.

This clone showed up just a few times. V usage is TRBV4-1 and J usage is TRBJ1-6; D is possibly TRBD1 (6 bases). Germline values: CDR1 MGHRA, CDR2 YSYEKL. The CDR3 contains 17 residues. V was cut by 3 bases and J by 4 bases, with 16 bases left in between. The CDR3: CASSHPSGGQYNSPLHF. The DNA of the CDR3 is TGCGCCAGCAGCCATCCGAGCGGGGGCCAGTATAATTCACCCCTCCACTTT.

This clone has more than one count but fewer than ten. The chain employs TRBV6-6 and TRBJ1-1; 9 positions match TRBD1. Germline-derived CDR1 and CDR2 are MNHNY and SVGAGI (reference sequence). There are 16 residues in the CDR3. The trim removed 6 bases at V and 2 bases at J, leaving 10 bases unmatched. CDR3 nucleotide sequence: TGTGCCAGCAGGTTGACAGGGGGGAAAGAAAACACTGAAGCTTTCTTT. This translates into CASRLTGGKENTEAFF.

The chain is built from TRBV9 and TRBJ2-3, with 8 bases aligning to TRBD2. Germline lookup yields CDR1 SGDLS and CDR2 YYNGEE. Germline trimming cut 5 bases from V and 4 bases from J; bases unmatched to any gene: 9. CDR3 length: 15 residues. Here the CDR3 DNA reads TGTGCCAGCAGTTATCGGGGGGGCCGGGCAGATACGCAGTATTTT. Translated, it gives CASSYRGGRADTQYF.